The rows below give T cell receptor beta chains drawn from one sample of a study of metastatic and nonmetastatic thyroid tumors. TCRdb reanalyzed the PCR reads via MiXCR. The sample yields 65,000 to 70,000 clones, 12% to 15% seen once. The specimen sequenced was blood. The receptors were sampled from a male donor with papillary thyroid cancer or a benign thyroid nodule (not recorded which). Some clones in this sample may be carry-over from other donors' samples. Both conserved end residues are part of each CDR3. Expanded clones get a size class; other rows say once, few or many, or leave the size out.

>TRBJ2-7|TRBV5-5|NA
CASSKTSGSYEQYF
>TRBJ2-2|TRBV24-1|many
CATSDLKGVPFVGELFF
>TRBJ2-1|TRBV27|many
CASRIGGMGTYNEQFF
>TRBJ2-1|TRBV20-1|NA
CSARDWAAGNEQFF
>TRBJ2-1|TRBV2|many
CASRVGLYNEQFF
>TRBJ2-1|TRBV27|few
CASSLRSSGRANEQFF
>TRBJ2-7|TRBV6-4|many
CASSVQVGSSYEQYF
>TRBJ2-4|TRBV5-1|many
CASSLVVGVDKNIQYF
>TRBJ2-1|TRBV9|NA
CASSVGTSANEQFF
>TRBJ2-1|TRBV28|many
CASSPPRGISYNEQFF
>TRBJ2-1|TRBV20-1|NA
CNARDSGRAENEQFF
>TRBJ2-2|TRBV12-3/TRBV12-4|many
CASSLGAGGTRELFF
>TRBJ1-6|TRBV4-3|many
CASSQDWAGEIIDNSPLHF
>TRBJ1-2|TRBV10-3|many
CAISESGEMGVYGYTF
>TRBJ1-1|TRBV11-3|NA
CASSLAGDAAEAFF
>TRBJ1-2|TRBV12-3/TRBV12-4|few
CASSSGTVYGYTF
>TRBJ1-4|TRBV7-2|many
CASSVAIFGATNEKLFF
>TRBJ2-7|TRBV7-8|NA
CASSLARGTYEQYF
>TRBJ2-7|TRBV28|many
CASTQAGQGSEQYF
>TRBJ2-7|TRBV28|many
CASGIADTYEQYF
>TRBJ2-2|TRBV9|many
CASSVDTGELFF
>TRBJ2-5|TRBV11-1|many
CASSLRGTTERETQYF
>TRBJ2-3|TRBV27|many
CASSLTGGDTQYF
>TRBJ1-2|TRBV19|many
CASLVTNYGYTF
>TRBJ2-1|TRBV5-6|many
CASSLRTGGFSYNEQFF
>TRBJ2-3|TRBV12-5|many
CASGGGGTVDTQYF
>TRBJ2-2|TRBV6-4|many
CASSDSGSSNTGELFF
>TRBJ2-1|TRBV20-1|many
CSATAEDSGRAGEQFF
>TRBJ2-3|TRBV27|many
CARSPRQYF
>TRBJ2-7|TRBV6-2/TRBV6-3|NA
CASRQGTISWQYF
>TRBJ2-5|TRBV19|many
CASSTSSETQYF
>TRBJ2-1|TRBV7-7|many
CASGVLPGSYNEQFF